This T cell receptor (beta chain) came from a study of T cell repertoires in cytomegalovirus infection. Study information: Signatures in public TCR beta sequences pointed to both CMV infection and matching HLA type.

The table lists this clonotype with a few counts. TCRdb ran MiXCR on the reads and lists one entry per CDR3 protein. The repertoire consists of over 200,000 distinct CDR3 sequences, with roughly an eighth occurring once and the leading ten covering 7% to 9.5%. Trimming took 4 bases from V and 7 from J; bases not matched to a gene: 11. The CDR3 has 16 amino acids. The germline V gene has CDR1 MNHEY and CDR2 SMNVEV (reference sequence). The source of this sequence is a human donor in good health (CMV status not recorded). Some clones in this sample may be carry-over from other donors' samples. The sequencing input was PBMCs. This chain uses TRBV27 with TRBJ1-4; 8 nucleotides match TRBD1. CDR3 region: CASSSLTGTGFEKLFF. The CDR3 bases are TGTGCCAGCAGTTCATTGACAGGGACAGGTTTTGAAAAACTGTTTTTT. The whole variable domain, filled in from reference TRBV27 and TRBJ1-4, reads EAQVTQNPRYLITVTGKKLTVTCSQNMNHEYMSWYRQDPGLGLRQIYYSMNVEVTDKGDVPEGYKVSRKEKRNFPLILESPSPNQTSLYFCASSSLTGTGFEKLFFGSGTQLSVL.